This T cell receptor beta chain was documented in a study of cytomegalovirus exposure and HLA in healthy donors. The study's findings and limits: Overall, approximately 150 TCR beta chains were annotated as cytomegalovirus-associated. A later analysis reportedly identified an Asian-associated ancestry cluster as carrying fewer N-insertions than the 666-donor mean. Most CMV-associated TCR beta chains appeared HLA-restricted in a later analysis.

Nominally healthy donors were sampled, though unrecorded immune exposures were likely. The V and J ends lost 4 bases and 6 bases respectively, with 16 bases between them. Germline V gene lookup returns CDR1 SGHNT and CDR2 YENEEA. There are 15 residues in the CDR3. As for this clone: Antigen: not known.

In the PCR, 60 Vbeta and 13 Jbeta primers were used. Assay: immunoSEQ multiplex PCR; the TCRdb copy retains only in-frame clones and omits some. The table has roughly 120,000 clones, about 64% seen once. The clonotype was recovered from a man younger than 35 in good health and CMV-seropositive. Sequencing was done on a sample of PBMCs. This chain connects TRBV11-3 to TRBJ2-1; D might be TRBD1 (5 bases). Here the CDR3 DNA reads TGTGCCAGCAGCTGGTTGCAGGGTACGGTCAATGAGCAGTTCTTC. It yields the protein CASSWLQGTVNEQFF.